The 18 T cell receptor beta chains below come from one sample, sequenced in a study of blood T cell repertoires in COVID-19. Sequenced by immunoSEQ multiplex PCR; TCRdb stores in-frame clones only, minus some. The sample shows roughly 150,000 clones, approximately 86% of them seen only once. Sequencing was carried out using peripheral blood. These receptor sequences come from an elderly woman with COVID-19, enrolled during active disease.

The rearrangement uses TRBV11-2 and TRBJ1-1; D ambiguous. Trimming pared 2 bases from V and 5 bases from J, leaving 15 bases between. The CDR3 covers 15 residues. CDR1 is SGHAT, CDR2 FQNNGV, per germline. CDR3 in amino acids: CASSLFGRTGTEAFF. CDR3 nucleotide sequence: TGTGCCAGCAGCTTATTTGGTCGGACGGGGACTGAAGCTTTCTTT.

The genes are TRBV19 and TRBJ1-5, with no clear D. The V and J ends lost 6 bases and 7 bases respectively, with 22 bases between them. The CDR3 is made up of 16 amino acids. Per the germline V gene, CDR1 is LNHDA and CDR2 is SQIVND (reference sequence). The CDR3 DNA sequence: TGTGCCAGTAGCCTAATCGGCGGCAATAGCGGACAGCCCCAGCATTTT. Protein: CASSLIGGNSGQPQHF.

CDR3: CASSLIGQSEAFF. The CDR3 DNA reads TGTGCCAGCAGTTTAATTGGGCAGTCTGAAGCTTTCTTT. The chain has TRBV12-3 or TRBV12-4 and TRBJ1-1, with unresolved D. V lost 2 bases and J 6 bases, leaving 10 bases between the germline ends. The CDR3 extends over 13 amino acids.

The V call is TRBV28, the J call TRBJ1-5, with 7 bases that match TRBD1. The CDR3 loop spans 14 amino acids. Germline V gene data show CDR1 as MDHEN and CDR2 as SYDVKM. The ends lost 3 bases at V and 12 bases at J; junction bases unmatched: 11. CDR3 in amino acids: CASSFVGGGLGQHF. The CDR3 region has the DNA TGTGCCAGCAGTTTTGTAGGGGGCGGACTCGGCCAGCATTTT.

The V gene is TRBV6-2 or TRBV6-3, the J gene TRBJ2-5; D not resolved. V lost 2 bases, J lost 8 bases, and 12 bases lay in between. This CDR3 region has 13 residues. Germline CDR1 MNHEY, CDR2 SVGEGT. The CDR3 DNA follows: TGTGCCAGCAGTTACGGTTGGGCTCGCACCCAGTACTTC. It translates to CASSYGWARTQYF.

The chain links TRBV19 to TRBJ1-5, with D unresolved. V lost 3 bases, J lost 0 bases, and 12 bases lay in between. The CDR3 is 16 residues long. Germline CDR1 and CDR2: LNHDA and SQIVND (reference sequence). The CDR3 reads CASSISWQASNQPQHF. The CDR3 nucleotides read TGTGCCAGTAGTATTTCTTGGCAGGCTAGCAATCAGCCCCAGCATTTT.

The chain uses TRBV28 and TRBJ1-6; tentative D call: TRBD1 (5 bases). Looked up from germline, CDR1 is MDHEN and CDR2 is SYDVKM. Trimming pared 6 bases from V and 7 bases from J, leaving 13 bases between. This CDR3 comprises 14 residues. CDR3 protein: CASRSPGENSPLHF. The CDR3 nucleotides are TGTGCCAGCAGGTCCCCGGGGGAAAATTCACCCCTCCACTTT.

V usage is TRBV28 and J usage is TRBJ2-7, with TRBD2 matching over 8 bases. The CDR3 covers 15 residues. J was trimmed by 5 bases and V by 5 bases; bases with no gene match: 11. CDR1 MDHEN and CDR2 SYDVKM come from the germline V gene. The CDR3 DNA reads as TGTGCCAGCAGTGCGGACCAGCGGGAGTACCACGAGCAGTACTTC. This encodes CASSADQREYHEQYF.

V and J are TRBV7-8 and TRBJ2-3, with D perhaps TRBD2 (6 bases). This CDR3 has 18 residues. Germline V lookup: CDR1 SGHVS, CDR2 FQNEAQ. The V and J ends lost 1 base and 4 bases respectively, with 21 bases between them. The CDR3 DNA reads TGTGCCAGCAGCTTAGTCACCGGGACTTCACATCAGCCAGATACGCAGTATTTT. Its translation is CASSLVTGTSHQPDTQYF.

The rearrangement joins TRBV7-9 to TRBJ2-3; 9 bases map to TRBD1. V trimming: 5 bases; J trimming: 2 bases; junction bases outside the gene matches: 5. CDR1 is SEHNR and CDR2 is FQNEAQ in the germline V gene (reference sequence). The CDR3 length is 15 residues. This CDR3 is CASSRGTGYTDTQYF. The CDR3 DNA sequence: TGTGCCAGCAGCCGAGGGACAGGGTACACAGATACGCAGTATTTT.

The rearrangement joins TRBV9 to TRBJ1-4; maybe TRBD1 (5 bases). The CDR3 is 16 amino acids. CDR1 SGDLS and CDR2 YYNGEE come from the germline V gene. The germline V and J ends were trimmed by 0 bases and 6 bases, with 15 bases remaining between them. CDR3 DNA: TGTGCCAGCAGCGTAGCTCTTGGGGCCGGTGATGAAAAACTGTTTTTT. Amino acid sequence: CASSVALGAGDEKLFF.

V is TRBV6-5 and J is TRBJ2-2; 9 bases match TRBD1. The length of the CDR3 is 15 residues. The germline V gene encodes CDR1 MNHEY and CDR2 SVGAGI. Trimming cost V 5 bases and J 5 bases; bases outside gene matches: 6. Written as DNA, the CDR3 is TGTGCCAGCAGTCGGGACAGGGCTGAGACCGGGGAGCTGTTTTTT. Translated: CASSRDRAETGELFF.

This clone showed up just once. The chain joins TRBV6-1 to TRBJ2-7; TRBD1 matches at 9 bases. This CDR3 is built from 13 residues. From germline, CDR1 is MNHNS and CDR2 SASEGT. V was clipped by 3 bases and J by 6 bases; unmatched bases: 3. The CDR3 here is CASSEDRGGEQYF. The DNA for the CDR3 is TGTGCCAGCAGTGAGGACAGGGGAGGCGAGCAGTACTTC.

The chain joins TRBV5-1 to TRBJ2-1; TRBD2 matches 13 bases. The CDR3 is made up of 16 amino acids. Losses at the gene ends were 2 bases for V and 8 bases for J; bases not matched to a gene: 7. Germline-derived CDR1 and CDR2 are SGHRS and YFSETQ. The CDR3 spells CASSFEGLAGVDEQFF. In DNA form, the CDR3 reads TGCGCCAGCAGCTTTGAAGGACTAGCGGGAGTCGATGAGCAGTTCTTC.

The chain employs TRBV6-5 and TRBJ1-6; possible D gene TRBD1, 6 bases. V was clipped by 6 bases and J by 6 bases, with 9 bases between them. The length of the CDR3 is 13 residues. CDR1 is MNHEY and CDR2 is SVGAGI in the germline V gene. The CDR3 sequence: CASREDSNSPLHF. The DNA of the CDR3 is TGTGCCAGCAGGGAGGACAGTAATTCACCCCTCCACTTT.

About this clone itself: This specimen includes other DNA sequences encoding the same CDR3. The genes are TRBV5-1 and TRBJ1-1; D uncertain. The CDR3 extends over 14 amino acids. CDR1 and CDR2 (germline): SGHRS, YFSETQ. V was clipped by 0 bases and J by 2 bases, with 8 bases between them. The CDR3, as DNA: TGCGCCAGCAGCTTGGGACCGGGAAACACTGAAGCTTTCTTT. Protein sequence: CASSLGPGNTEAFF.

The chain is built from TRBV6-5 and TRBJ1-5; D not certain. The germline V gene encodes CDR1 MNHEY and CDR2 SVGAGI. The V gene lost 7 bases and the J gene lost 1 base, with 5 bases spanning the gap. The CDR3 length is 12 residues. The CDR3 here is CASKESNQPQHF. The CDR3, as DNA: TGTGCCAGCAAGGAGAGCAATCAGCCCCAGCATTTT.

V is TRBV5-8 and J is TRBJ2-7, with no clear D. V lost 0 bases and J lost 7, with 11 bases in between. This CDR3 has 13 amino acids. CDR1 and CDR2 (germline): SGHTS, YDEGEE. The CDR3 sequence: CASSLVKTGEQYF. In nucleotides, the CDR3 is TGTGCCAGCAGCTTGGTCAAGACTGGAGAGCAGTACTTC.